This TCR beta chain originates from a study of T cell repertoires in aging, cancer and after chemotherapy (dated by TCRdb to about 2019). With regard to the full study: The donors fell into six age groups ranging from 30 or younger to 70 or older, and each group had at least three individuals. In the hematological group, paired pre- and post-chemotherapy samples were obtained from chronic lymphocytic leukemia patients treated with fludarabine- or bendamustine-based regimens. The full dataset contained some 8.7 million TCR reads. Peripheral blood TCR beta repertoires from healthy donors and cancer patients were profiled to examine immunoaging and T cell reconstitution after chemotherapy. Alongside under 100 healthy donors serving as a reference group, the cohort included over 200 cancer patients, of whom roughly 90 had hematological cancers and 120 to 130 had solid cancers.

Overall results and qualifications from the work: Lymphoid organ infiltration was present in the hematological cancer patients, and this infiltration may itself impair thymic emigration or the expansion of peripheral T cells. The authors noted that the repertoire data do not allow conclusions about immunological memory after chemotherapy. In both cancer cohorts, median generation probability rose over the chemotherapy interval, which suggests that the repertoire was reconstituted through rebound thymic output. In healthy donors, the decline in TCR diversity with age was mainly due to loss of richness, whereas in cancer patients loss of evenness also played a role. Compared with age-matched healthy donors, untreated patients with either hematological or solid cancers had significantly lower TCR diversity in the blood along with higher clonality.

V loses 5 bases of germline sequence and J loses 3 bases, and the interval between the two ends is 17 bases. Looking up the germline V gene yields CDR1 MNHEY and CDR2 SVGEGT. Taken from cysteine to phenylalanine, the CDR3 has 16 residues. Only CDR3 DNA remains: 48 bases, in frame from the first base. TCR beta rearrangements were amplified from genomic DNA extracted from peripheral blood rather than from sorted cells or RNA. Using a mixed TRB-A/B primer pool, multiplex touch-down PCR amplified rearranged TRB sequences covering the V, D and J segments. Illumina adapters and sample indices were added to the amplicons in two consecutive PCR reactions performed with Phusion HS II polymerase. Amplicons were gel-purified using the NucleoSpin Gel and PCR Clean-up kit and were subsequently checked with Qubit and an Agilent 2100 Bioanalyzer. Sequencing of the libraries was done on an Illumina MiSeq with paired-end, single-indexed 600-cycle runs. As for how the authors treated the data: Processing of the TRB sequences was carried out with MiXCR versions 2.12 and 3.0.5. Each unique CDR3 nucleotide sequence counted as one clone, and only productive sequences with at least two reads were retained. Shannon diversity, evenness, clonality (one minus evenness), and alpha-parameterized diversity profiles from alpha 0 to 5 were included as repertoire metrics. The IGoR algorithm was used to calculate generation probabilities of clones in the paired pre- and post-chemotherapy samples. TCRdb applied fastp at Q25 and MiXCR to the public reads, then kept only in-frame beta chains. CDR3 protein duplicates are merged, each entry listing the most common genes and DNA. TCRdb's processing, not the study's, gives the V and J calls here. The sample has around 13,000 distinct CDR3 sequences on record, 25% to 35% of them singletons. Approximately 10% of the sample is held by the ten biggest clonotypes.

With respect to this clonotype: Its specific antigen is unknown. The record has no base qualities; no much larger clone is one base away.

Sequencing was performed on blood. The sequence is built from TRBV6-2 or TRBV6-3 and TRBJ2-1; possibly the D gene is TRBD1, per 5 matching bases. This clonotype was sampled from a human donor with a blood cancer. The sequence in DNA is TGTGCCAGCAGTGATGTTGGGGCGGACCGCTACAATGAGCAGTTCTTC. This yields the protein CASSDVGADRYNEQFF.